This T cell receptor beta chain was observed in a study of T cell repertoires in cytomegalovirus infection. Across the study: Signatures in public TCR beta sequences pointed to both CMV infection and matching HLA type. Whole-study findings and limits: In two of eight donors, the top clonotype was HLA-C-restricted CMV-specific. Of the TCR beta families, the public ones yielded a cumulative frequency that identified carriers of CMV plus the relevant HLA.

The length of the CDR3 is 15 residues. Germline CDR1 reads SGHTA; CDR2 reads FQGNSA. TCRdb re-called the reads with MiXCR, one entry per CDR3 protein. The table lists around 740,000 distinct CDR3 sequences, about a third of them singletons. As for this clonotype: Its antigen is still unknown. Germline and junction disagree at one end, which may indicate a read error.

This TCR derives from a human donor in good health (CMV status not recorded). Some clones in this sample may be carry-over from other donors' samples. The chain uses TRBV7-2 and TRBJ1-6; D might be TRBD1 (5 bases). Sequences were obtained from PBMCs. CDR3 region: CDSSLLGTGNSPLHF. In DNA, the CDR3 is TGTGACAGCAGCCTGCTTGGGACGGGAAATTCACCCCTCCACTTT. Based on the CDR3 plus reference TRBV7-2 and TRBJ1-6, the full variable domain is GAGVSQSPSNKVTEKGKDVELRCDPISGHTALYWYRQSLGQGLEFLIYFQGNSAPDKSGLPSDRFSAERTGGSVSTLTIQRTQQEDSAVYLCDSSLLGTGNSPLHFGNGTRLTVT.